Each of the 13 T cell receptor beta chains below was sequenced from the same sample in a study of blood T cells in healthy people across ages (dated by TCRdb to about 2015). The library was built by means of 5' RACE. Sequencer: Illumina HiSeq 2500. A second PCR of about 6 to 12 cycles was run with a J-beta primer mix and a sample-barcoded 5' primer. TCRdb took the public reads, trimmed them with fastp at Q25, ran MiXCR for clone calling and kept in-frame beta chains. All rows with the same CDR3 protein become a single entry with the most common DNA and genes. In all, the sample holds 780,000 or so distinct CDR3 sequences, and 20% to 30% of those were seen once. The top ten clonotypes cover roughly 3.8% of the sample. The same sample was also studied in work on T cells of mothers and their children.

Sequencing was carried out using blood. The receptors here all came from a boy aged 5-17 years in good health.

This clonotype was counted a few times. This chain uses TRBV7-2 with TRBJ1-2; 7 nucleotides match TRBD1. Germline V gene sequence: CDR1 SGHTA, CDR2 FQGNSA. The CDR3 length is 15 residues. The V gene end was trimmed by 1 base and the J gene end by 8 bases; junction bases not matched to a gene: 10. CDR3 nucleotide sequence: TGTGCCAGCAGCTTAGAGGGGAACAGGGGAGAGGGCTACACCTTC. Translation gives CASSLEGNRGEGYTF.

A remark on this clonotype: Germline and junction disagree at one end, which may indicate a read error. The V and J genes are TRBV7-9 and TRBJ1-6, with unresolved D. Germline V gene data show CDR1 as SEHNR and CDR2 as FQNEAQ (reference sequence). The CDR3 extends over 16 amino acids. The CDR3, as DNA: TGTGCCAGCAGCGTGAGCCGGGGTTCTTATAATTCATCCCTCCACTTT. Translating it yields CASSVSRGSYNSSLHF.

The V and J genes are TRBV30 and TRBJ2-3, with unresolved D. The CDR3 has 13 amino acids. Trimming removed 2 bases at V and 0 bases at J, with 6 bases between. Per germline, CDR1 GTSNPN and CDR2 SVGIG (reference sequence). The CDR3 nucleotides read TGTGCCTGGAGTTTTTATAGCACAGATACGCAGTATTTT. It yields the protein CAWSFYSTDTQYF.

V is TRBV21-1 and J is TRBJ2-7. TRBV21-1 corresponds to a pseudogene. The CDR3 loop spans 12 amino acids. The DNA of the CDR3 is TGTGCCAGCAGAAGGACGGTCTACGAGCAGTACTTC. It translates to CASRRTVYEQYF.

This chain links TRBV7-2 with TRBJ1-5; D might be TRBD1 (6 bases). V dropped 5 bases and J dropped 4 bases, with 15 bases sitting between them. This CDR3 region has 15 residues. The germline V gene has CDR1 SGHTA and CDR2 FQGNSA. The CDR3 nucleotides read TGTGCCAGCAGCCCGGAGGGGGGGCTTAATCAGCCCCAGCATTTT. Its protein product is CASSPEGGLNQPQHF.

The chain couples TRBV4-3 to TRBJ2-6; a possible D gene is TRBD1 (6 bases). The germline V gene has CDR1 LGHNA and CDR2 YSLEER. CDR3 length: 17 amino acids. V was shortened by 4 bases and J by 0 bases, with 13 bases between the two germline ends. CDR3 sequence: CASSLGDTSSGANVLTF. CDR3 sequence (DNA): TGCGCCAGCAGCCTGGGGGACACCAGCTCTGGGGCCAACGTCCTGACTTTC.

This chain links TRBV7-9 with TRBJ2-7; TRBD1 aligns across 7 bases. The trim removed 4 bases at V and 0 bases at J, leaving 6 bases unmatched. The germline V gene encodes CDR1 SEHNR and CDR2 FQNEAQ (reference sequence). The CDR3 length is 15 residues. This CDR3 reads CASSSLQGSSYEQYF. CDR3 sequence (DNA): TGTGCCAGCAGCTCCCTACAGGGGAGCTCCTACGAGCAGTACTTC.

Worth noting for this clonotype: A read error may account for a junction end that differs from germline. The gene calls are TRBV6-4 and TRBJ2-1; D is uncertain. Germline V lookup: CDR1 MRHNA, CDR2 SNTAGT. The CDR3 loop spans 16 amino acids. The CDR3 loop reads CASSDSQRGSYNGQFF. The CDR3 DNA follows: TGTGCCAGCAGTGACTCGCAGCGAGGCTCCTACAATGGGCAGTTCTTC.

This clonotype was counted between two and nine times. V usage is TRBV7-6 and J usage is TRBJ2-1; D unclear. CDR1 is SGHVS and CDR2 is FNYEAQ in the germline V gene. Trimming removed 1 base at V and 0 bases at J, with 13 bases between. This CDR3 has 17 amino acids. DNA for the CDR3: TGTGCCAGCAGCTTAGTTCGTCCAATATTCTCCTACAATGAGCAGTTCTTC. Translated: CASSLVRPIFSYNEQFF. The whole variable domain, filled in from reference TRBV7-6 and TRBJ2-1, reads GAGVSQSPRYKVTKRGQDVALRCDPISGHVSLYWYRQALGQGPEFLTYFNYEAQQDKSGLPNDRFSAERPEGSISTLTIQRTEQRDSAMYRCASSLVRPIFSYNEQFFGPGTRLTVL.

The chain recombines TRBV6-1 with TRBJ2-1, with 10 bases aligning to TRBD2. The CDR3 totals 16 residues. CDR1 and CDR2 (germline): MNHNS, SASEGT. V lost 4 bases to trimming and J lost 1 base; unmatched junction nucleotides: 4. CDR3 nucleotides: TGTGCCAGCAGTGCCTCTAGCGGGAGTTCCTACAATGAGCAGTTCTTC. Translation gives CASSASSGSSYNEQFF.

This sequence joins TRBV7-2 and TRBJ2-5; 14 bases align to TRBD2. The CDR3 is made up of 18 amino acids. Germline V lookup: CDR1 SGHTA, CDR2 FQGNSA. After removal of 0 bases from V and 9 bases from J, the junction contained 12 bases not matched to a gene. CDR3 bases: TGTGCCAGCAGCTTAGCCCCACGGGGGACTAGCGGGAGAGTATCCCAGTACTTC. It translates to CASSLAPRGTSGRVSQYF.

Notes on this clonotype: The junction differs from germline at one of its ends, possibly a read error. The chain has TRBV4-1 and TRBJ2-2; the D call may be TRBD1 or TRBD2 (6 bases each). CDR3 length equals 17 residues. CDR1 is MGHRA and CDR2 is YSYEKL in the germline V gene. CDR3 protein: CASGHETGYAGTGELFF. In nucleotides, the CDR3 is TGCGCCAGCGGCCATGAAACAGGGTACGCGGGAACCGGGGAGCTGTTTTTT.

This clonotype occurred a few times. V is TRBV12-3 or TRBV12-4 and J is TRBJ1-3; D gene uncertain. V was shortened by 10 bases and J by 4 bases, with 17 bases between the two germline ends. The CDR3 runs to 14 residues. CDR3 sequence reads: CATRTALQGNTIYF. The DNA of the CDR3 is TGTGCCACCAGGACCGCCTTGCAGGGAAACACCATATATTTT.